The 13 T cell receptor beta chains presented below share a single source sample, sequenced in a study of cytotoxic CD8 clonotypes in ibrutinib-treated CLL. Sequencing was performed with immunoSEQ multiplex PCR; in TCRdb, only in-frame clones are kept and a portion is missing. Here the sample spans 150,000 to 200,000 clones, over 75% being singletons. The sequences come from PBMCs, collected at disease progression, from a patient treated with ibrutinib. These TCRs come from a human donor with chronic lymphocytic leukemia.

The CDR3 sequence: CASSGGDPTYEQYF. In DNA, the CDR3 is TGTGCCAGCAGCGGTGGGGACCCAACCTACGAGCAGTACTTC. The chain is built from TRBV9 and TRBJ2-7, with D perhaps TRBD1 or TRBD2 (5 bases each). Trimming pared 3 bases from V and 2 bases from J, leaving 12 bases between. The CDR3 runs to 14 residues. Per germline, CDR1 SGDLS and CDR2 YYNGEE.

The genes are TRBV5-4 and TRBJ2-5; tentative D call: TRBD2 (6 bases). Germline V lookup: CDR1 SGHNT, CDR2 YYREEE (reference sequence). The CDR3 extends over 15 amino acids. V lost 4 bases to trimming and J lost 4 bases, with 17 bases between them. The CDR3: CASSQNLGGSETQYF. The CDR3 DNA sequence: TGTGCCAGCAGCCAGAACCTCGGGGGATCAGAGACCCAGTACTTC.

The CDR3 nucleotides read TGTGCCACCAGCAGCCTCCTGATACGGGCGGGGAGCGACTCCTACAATGAGCAGTTCTTC. Its translation is CATSSLLIRAGSDSYNEQFF. The chain links TRBV15 to TRBJ2-1; D is possibly TRBD2 (6 bases). V gave up 3 bases and J gave up 0 bases, with 24 bases separating them. The CDR3 is 20 residues long. Germline V gives CDR1 LNHNV, CDR2 YYDKDF (reference sequence).

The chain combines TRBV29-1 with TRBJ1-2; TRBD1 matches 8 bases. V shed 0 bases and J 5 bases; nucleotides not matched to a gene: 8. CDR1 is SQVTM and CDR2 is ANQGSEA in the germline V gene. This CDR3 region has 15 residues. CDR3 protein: CSVEDPDRGPYGYTF. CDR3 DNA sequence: TGCAGCGTTGAAGATCCCGACAGGGGTCCGTATGGCTACACCTTC.

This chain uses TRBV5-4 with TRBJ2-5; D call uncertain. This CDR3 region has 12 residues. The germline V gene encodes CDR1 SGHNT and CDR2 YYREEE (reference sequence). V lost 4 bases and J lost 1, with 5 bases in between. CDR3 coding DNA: TGTGCCAGCAGCACGATCCAAGAGACCCAGTACTTC. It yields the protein CASSTIQETQYF.

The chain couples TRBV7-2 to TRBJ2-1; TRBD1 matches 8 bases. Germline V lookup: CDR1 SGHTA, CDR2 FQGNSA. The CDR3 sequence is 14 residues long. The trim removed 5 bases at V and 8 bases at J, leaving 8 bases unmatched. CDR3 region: CASSENRGFDEQFF. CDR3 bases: TGTGCCAGCAGCGAGAACAGGGGGTTCGATGAGCAGTTCTTC.

CDR3 loop: CASSLASAVNTEAFF. In DNA form, the CDR3 reads TGTGCCAGCAGCTTAGCGTCGGCAGTGAACACTGAAGCTTTCTTT. This chain joins TRBV7-9 and TRBJ1-1, with D unclear. CDR3 length equals 15 residues. Germline CDR1 and CDR2: SEHNR and FQNEAQ (reference sequence). Trimming stripped 0 bases from V and 0 bases from J, with 8 bases between.

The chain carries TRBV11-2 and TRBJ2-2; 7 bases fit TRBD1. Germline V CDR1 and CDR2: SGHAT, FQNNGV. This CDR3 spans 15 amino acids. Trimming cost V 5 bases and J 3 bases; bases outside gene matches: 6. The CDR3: CASSLWDSYTGELFF. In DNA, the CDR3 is TGTGCCAGCAGCCTATGGGACAGCTACACCGGGGAGCTGTTTTTT.

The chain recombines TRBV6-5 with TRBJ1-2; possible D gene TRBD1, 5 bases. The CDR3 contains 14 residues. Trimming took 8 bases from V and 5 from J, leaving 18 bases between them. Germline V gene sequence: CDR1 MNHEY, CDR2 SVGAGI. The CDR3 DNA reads TGTGCCAGCGGCCGGGGGGTAGAAACTTATGGCTACACCTTC. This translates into CASGRGVETYGYTF.

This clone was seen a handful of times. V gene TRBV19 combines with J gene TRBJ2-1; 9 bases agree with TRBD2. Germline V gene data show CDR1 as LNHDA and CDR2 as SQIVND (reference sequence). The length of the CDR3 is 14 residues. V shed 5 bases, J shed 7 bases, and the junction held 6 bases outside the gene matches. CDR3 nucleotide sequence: TGTGCCAGTAGTGGGCTAGCGGGAAGAAATGAGCAGTTCTTC. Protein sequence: CASSGLAGRNEQFF.

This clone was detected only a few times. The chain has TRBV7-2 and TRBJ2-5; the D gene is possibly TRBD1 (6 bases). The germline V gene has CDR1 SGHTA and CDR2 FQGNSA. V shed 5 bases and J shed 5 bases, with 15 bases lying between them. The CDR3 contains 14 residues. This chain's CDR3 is CASSPQGWLETQYF. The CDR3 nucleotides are TGTGCCAGCAGCCCCCAGGGGTGGTTGGAGACCCAGTACTTC.

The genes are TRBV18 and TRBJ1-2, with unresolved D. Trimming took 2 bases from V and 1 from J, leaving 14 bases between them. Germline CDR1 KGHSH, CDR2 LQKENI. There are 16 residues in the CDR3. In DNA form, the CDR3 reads TGTGCCAGCTCACCAACCGTGAGGGCCGATAACTATGGCTACACCTTC. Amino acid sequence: CASSPTVRADNYGYTF.

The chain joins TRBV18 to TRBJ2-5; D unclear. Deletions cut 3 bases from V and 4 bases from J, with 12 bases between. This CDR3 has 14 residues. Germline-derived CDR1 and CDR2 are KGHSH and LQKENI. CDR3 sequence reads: CASSPLAEGETQYF. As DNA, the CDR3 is TGTGCCAGCTCACCGCTCGCCGAAGGAGAGACCCAGTACTTC.